This T cell receptor (beta chain) was sequenced for a study of blood T cell repertoires in COVID-19. Whole-study context: In each case, the material was cDNA or gDNA derived from T cells, B-cell-depleted T cells, or PBMCs.

As processed by the authors: By means of reference gene primer amplification, nucleated cell counts were estimated. The method was immunoSEQ multiplex PCR; TCRdb's version includes in-frame clones alone and lacks a portion of them. Clone size and the V and J calls come from that table; the DNA yielded D and trimming. Of 200,000 or so clones listed, around 77% are singletons. The V end lost 3 bases, the J end lost 3 bases, and 13 bases lay between the germline ends. The germline V gene has CDR1 LNHDA and CDR2 SQIVND (reference sequence). The CDR3 runs to 15 residues. This rearrangement joins TRBV19 to TRBJ2-3; TRBD1 might be the D (5 bases). Material for sequencing was peripheral blood. This sequence was found in a man aged 55-75 years with active or convalescent COVID-19. Here the CDR3 reads CASSMKGARTDTQYF. CDR3 DNA: TGTGCCAGTAGTATGAAAGGGGCTCGGACAGATACGCAGTATTTT.